This T cell receptor (beta chain) was sequenced for a study of tumor and adjacent non-tumor tissue in lung cancer. Study background: Millions of productive TCRbeta reads were obtained per sample on average.

The germline V gene has CDR1 KGHDR and CDR2 SFDVKD. This CDR3 contains 13 residues. Three rounds of nested PCR, following a modified ARM-PCR protocol, produced the TCRbeta library. TCRdb re-called the multiplex PCR reads with MiXCR, one entry per CDR3 protein. Here the sample spans roughly 44,000 distinct CDR3 sequences, 60% to 65% being singletons. This sample's RNA came from whole unsorted tissue. The normal lung tissue was taken more than 3 cm from the tumor edge. With regard to this clonotype: Antigen specificity is unknown. One end of the junction is discordant with germline, which a read error may explain.

Study-wide results and limits: Compared with tumor, normal lung showed significantly lower TCR diversity.

The material sequenced was distant non-tumor lung tissue. The origin of this receptor is a woman in her forties with non-small cell lung cancer. V usage is TRBV24-1 and J usage is TRBJ2-1; the D gene is possibly TRBD1 (6 bases). In DNA, the CDR3 is TGTGCCACCCAGGCAGGGGCGAACAATGAACAGTTCTTC. Its translation is CATQAGANNEQFF.